One and the same sample provided the 5 T cell receptor beta chains below, sequenced in a study of identical twins. TCRdb redid the calling of the 5' RACE reads with MiXCR, one entry per CDR3 protein. The table records 650,000 to 750,000 distinct CDR3 sequences, approximately 21% of them present only once. The sample also formed part of further work on T cells expressing NK-cell markers.

Sequenced: PBMCs. Receptors were obtained from a woman aged 18-29 years in good health.

This clonotype showed up many times. This sequence joins TRBV29-1 and TRBJ2-2; D gene uncertain. CDR1 and CDR2 from the germline V gene are SQVTM and ANQGSEA. The CDR3 has 12 residues. V was pared by 7 bases and J by 1 base, with 7 bases between. CDR3 sequence reads: CSADGNTGELFF. The CDR3 DNA follows: TGCAGCGCCGACGGGAACACCGGGGAGCTGTTTTTT.

This clonotype has ten or more counts. This chain uses TRBV3-1 with TRBJ1-6, with 7 bases identical to TRBD1. CDR1 is LGHDT and CDR2 is YNNKEL in the germline V gene (reference sequence). The trim removed 8 bases at V and 8 bases at J, leaving 9 bases unmatched. This CDR3 spans 14 amino acids. The CDR3 coding sequence is TGTGCCAGCCGACCTACAGGGGTTTATTCACCCCTCCACTTT. It yields the protein CASRPTGVYSPLHF.

In this sample, this clonotype turned up a few times. The junction differs from germline at one of its ends, possibly a read error. The V call is TRBV29-1, the J call TRBJ2-5; no reliable D call. This CDR3 has 11 residues. Germline CDR1 SQVTM, CDR2 ANQGSEA. The CDR3 reads CSVEDMKAGHF. The CDR3 DNA follows: TGCAGCGTTGAAGATATGAAGGCCGGGCACTTC.

This clonotype turned up a few times. The genes are TRBV7-2 and TRBJ2-7; 7 bases agree with TRBD2. The ends lost 2 bases at V and 3 bases at J; junction bases unmatched: 7. Germline V gene sequence: CDR1 SGHTA, CDR2 FQGNSA. The CDR3 extends over 15 amino acids. The CDR3 loop reads CASSLSVSGIYEQYF. CDR3 in DNA: TGTGCCAGCAGCTTATCGGTCAGCGGGATCTACGAGCAGTACTTC.

The genes are TRBV4-3 and TRBJ2-3; D uncertain. Germline V gene lookup returns CDR1 LGHNA and CDR2 YSLEER. This CDR3 region has 15 residues. V was trimmed by 4 bases and J by 1 base, leaving 12 bases between them. In DNA, the CDR3 is TGCGCCAGCAGCCCAATCAACGCGGGCACAGATACGCAGTATTTT. Translated, it gives CASSPINAGTDTQYF.